This T cell receptor beta chain was sequenced for a study of beta chain features in type 1 diabetes. General study points: In comparison with healthy donors, patients had naive, central memory and Treg TCRB repertoires that appeared more similar. All four CD4+ subsets of Type 1 diabetes patients contained TCRB CDR3s that were moderately but significantly shorter.

The CDR3 length is 19 residues. J was trimmed by 7 bases and V by 4 bases; bases with no gene match: 17. Germline V CDR1 and CDR2: PRHDT, FYEKMQ (reference sequence). Via CD45RO/CCR7/CD25/CD127/CD95/CD27, cells of the CD4+ naive, central memory, regulatory and stem cell-like memory subsets were sorted. Sorting gave populations that all exceeded 98% purity. Notes on this clone: Its specificity is not known.

Every isolated RNA sample was fully reverse transcribed, so sequencing captured expressed TCRB transcripts. The method was immunoSEQ multiplex PCR; TCRdb's version includes in-frame clones alone and lacks a portion of them. The repertoire holds 680,000 or so clones, with roughly an eighth as singletons. Specimen: naive CD4+ T cells from blood. V usage is TRBV13 and J usage is TRBJ1-6; 9 bases fit TRBD1. This TCR was sampled from a man younger than 30 with type 1 diabetes. In nucleotides, the CDR3 is TGTGCCAGCAGCTGGGACTCTTCAACGGGACAGGGCTACAATTCACCCCTCCACTTT. Encoded protein: CASSWDSSTGQGYNSPLHF.